The clone carrying this TCR beta chain has only a few counts. The antigen is unknown. Trimming removed 0 bases from V and 0 bases from J, with 6 bases in between. There are 14 residues in the CDR3. Germline V gene lookup returns CDR1 SGHRS and CDR2 YFSETQ. These data originate in a study of cytomegalovirus exposure and HLA in healthy donors. Whole-study findings and limits: Overall, 164 TCR beta chains were annotated as cytomegalovirus-associated. TRBV6-2, TRBV6-3 and some other V segments were unresolvable in 87-base-pair reads. In an earlier analysis, in some 500 donors, most V segments appeared productive either ~90% or ~30% of the time. Analysis performed later found over 15,000 TCR beta sequences associated with HLA alleles at 0.05 false discovery rate.

Primers for the PCR totalled 60 Vbeta and 13 Jbeta. Profiling relied on immunoSEQ multiplex PCR, and the TCRdb table lists in-frame clones only, not all of them. The table shows 150,000 to 200,000 clones, with about 76% occurring only once. This TCR came from a woman aged 45 to 65 in good health and CMV-seronegative. Sequencing was carried out using PBMCs. This chain connects TRBV5-1 to TRBJ1-1, with D uncertain. The CDR3 region is CASSLELLNTEAFF. CDR3 nucleotide sequence: TGCGCCAGCAGCTTGGAACTCTTGAACACTGAAGCTTTCTTT.